The clone carrying this TCR beta chain was counted once. No antigen is known for it. CDR1 and CDR2 (germline): LNHDA, SQIVND (reference sequence). The CDR3 extends over 13 amino acids. V was trimmed by 0 bases and J by 5 bases, leaving 8 bases between them. The source of the sample is a study of T cell responses to AZD1222 COVID-19 vaccine. Study results and limitations: In the spike-specific TCR repertoire, nearly half reportedly target unmutated variant regions. Donors skewed white British and female; clonal diversity was possibly underestimated.

TCRdb's copy holds only in-frame clones and misses some; the assay was immunoSEQ multiplex PCR. The table includes 90,000 to 130,000 clones, 86% detected once. This specimen was peripheral blood, taken on day 0 of AZD1222 vaccination. This TCR derives from an adult in good health. The chain couples TRBV19 to TRBJ2-7; D not certain. CDR3 sequence (DNA): TGTGCCAGTAGTATAGAGAAGGGCAACGAGCAGTACTTC. The encoded protein is CASSIEKGNEQYF.